The sequence of this TCR beta chain was determined in a study of cytomegalovirus exposure and HLA in healthy donors. PCR employed 60 Vbeta and 13 Jbeta primers. Only in-frame clones appear in the TCRdb table, and some are missing; sequencing was by immunoSEQ multiplex PCR. The table has around 100,000 clones, 70% seen once; the top ten hold around 10%. Comment on this clone: Its target is unknown.

Points from the study as a whole: The authors listed about 170 TCR beta chains as cytomegalovirus-associated.

Germline V gene lookup returns CDR1 MDHEN and CDR2 SYDVKM. The CDR3 consists of 15 residues. With 6 bases removed from V and 6 bases from J, the gap between germline ends came to 18 bases. This rearrangement joins TRBV28 to TRBJ2-1; weak D call: TRBD2 (6 bases). Material for sequencing was PBMCs. This receptor was taken from a man aged 30 to 45 in good health and CMV-seropositive. CDR3 bases: TGTGCCAGCAGACGGCTAGCGTGGGGATCCAATGAGCAGTTCTTC. This translates into CASRRLAWGSNEQFF.